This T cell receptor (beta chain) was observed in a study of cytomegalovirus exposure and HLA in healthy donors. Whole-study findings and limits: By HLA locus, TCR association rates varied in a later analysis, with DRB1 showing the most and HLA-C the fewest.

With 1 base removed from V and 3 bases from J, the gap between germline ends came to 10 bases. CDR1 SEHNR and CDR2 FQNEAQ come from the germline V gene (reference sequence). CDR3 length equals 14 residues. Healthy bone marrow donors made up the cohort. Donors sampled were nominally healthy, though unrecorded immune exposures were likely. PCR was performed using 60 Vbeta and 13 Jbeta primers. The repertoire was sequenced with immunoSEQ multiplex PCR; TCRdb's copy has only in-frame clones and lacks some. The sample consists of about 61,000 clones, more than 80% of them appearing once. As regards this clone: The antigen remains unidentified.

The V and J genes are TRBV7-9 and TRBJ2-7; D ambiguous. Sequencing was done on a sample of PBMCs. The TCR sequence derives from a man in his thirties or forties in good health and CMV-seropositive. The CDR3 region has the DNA TGTGCCAGCAGCTTAGGCGGAGCAGTCTACGAGCAGTACTTC. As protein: CASSLGGAVYEQYF.